This T cell receptor (beta chain) was recovered during a study of vaccination and CD4 T cells after COVID-19. CDR1 is MNHNS and CDR2 is SASEGT in the germline V gene. The CDR3 covers 12 residues. V gave up 5 bases and J gave up 10 bases, with 9 bases separating them. Noted treatment: roughly 11-day PBMC culture with coronavirus spike peptide pools or control peptides (ViraFEST assay). This clonotype was counted only a few times. Its target is unknown. With the Oncomine TCR Beta short-read assay, DNA from cultured CD4+ T cells was sequenced. TCRdb re-called the PCR reads through MiXCR, storing one row per CDR3 protein. The sample carries 15,000 to 20,000 distinct CDR3 sequences, over 45% recorded once.

V is TRBV6-1 and J is TRBJ1-6; no clear D gene. Source material: CD4+ T cells from blood, cultured in vitro. The receptor's source is a human donor who had recovered from COVID-19. CDR3 in DNA: TGTGCCAGCAGTCGATACCGCTCACCCCTCCACTTT. It specifies CASSRYRSPLHF.